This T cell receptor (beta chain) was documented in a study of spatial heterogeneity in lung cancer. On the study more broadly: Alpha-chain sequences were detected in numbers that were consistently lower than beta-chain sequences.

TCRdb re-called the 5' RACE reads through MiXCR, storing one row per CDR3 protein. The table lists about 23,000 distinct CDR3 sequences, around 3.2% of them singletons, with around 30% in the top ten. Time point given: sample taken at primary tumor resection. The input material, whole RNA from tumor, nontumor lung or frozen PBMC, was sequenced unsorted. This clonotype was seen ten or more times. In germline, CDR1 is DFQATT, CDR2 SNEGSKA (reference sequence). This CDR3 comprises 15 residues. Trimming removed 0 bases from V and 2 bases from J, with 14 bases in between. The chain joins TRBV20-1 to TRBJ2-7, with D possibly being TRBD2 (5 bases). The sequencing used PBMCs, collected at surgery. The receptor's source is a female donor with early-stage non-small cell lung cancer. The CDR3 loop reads CSARDLGGYAYEQYF. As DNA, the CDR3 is TGCAGTGCTAGAGATTTGGGCGGGTATGCCTACGAGCAGTACTTC.